Listed here are 21 T cell receptor beta chains from one sample, sequenced in a study of blood T cell repertoires in COVID-19. Method: immunoSEQ multiplex PCR; TCRdb's copy keeps in-frame clones and lacks some. The data show roughly 50,000 clones, 79% seen once. Sequences were obtained from peripheral blood. The receptors were sampled from a man aged 55 to 69 with acute or convalescent COVID-19.

This clone was found a few times. The chain combines TRBV24-1 with TRBJ2-2, with 9 bases identical to TRBD1. CDR1 is KGHDR, CDR2 SFDVKD, per germline. V lost 2 bases and J lost 5; bases outside the gene matches: 8. The CDR3 is 17 amino acids. The CDR3, as DNA: TGTGCCACCAGTGATTACTCGGGACAGGGTTGGACCGGGGAGCTGTTTTTT. It codes for CATSDYSGQGWTGELFF.

This chain links TRBV2 with TRBJ1-5; the match to TRBD1 covers 9 bases. V was clipped by 5 bases and J by 7 bases; unmatched bases: 3. This CDR3 has 13 amino acids. The germline CDR1 and CDR2 sequences are SNHLY and FYNNEI. The CDR3 is CASSLQGAQPQHF. CDR3 nucleotides: TGTGCCAGCAGTCTACAGGGGGCCCAGCCCCAGCATTTT.

The chain joins TRBV5-1 to TRBJ1-5; D is unclear. Trimming shortened V by 0 bases and J by 2 bases, and 6 bases separated the two germline ends. The CDR3 has 14 amino acids. In germline, CDR1 is SGHRS, CDR2 YFSETQ. The CDR3 nucleotides are TGCGCCAGCAGCTTGGACAGCCGCAATCAGCCCCAGCATTTT. Translation: CASSLDSRNQPQHF.

The J gene is TRBJ1-4, the V gene TRBV30, with a weak D call TRBD1 (5 bases). There are 13 residues in the CDR3. Between the trimmed V and J ends, which lost 7 bases and 2 bases, there was a span of 11 bases. Per the germline V gene, CDR1 is GTSNPN and CDR2 is SVGIG (reference sequence). CDR3 sequence (DNA): TGTGCCTTCGAACGACAGACTAATGAAAAACTGTTTTTT. Residues: CAFERQTNEKLFF.

This clone came up once. This chain uses TRBV10-3 with TRBJ1-2; TRBD1 might be the D (6 bases). The ends were cut back, 6 bases at V and 2 bases at J, with 10 bases in the middle. Germline CDR1 is ENHRY and CDR2 is SYGVKD. This CDR3 comprises 13 residues. The CDR3 spells CAIRETGNYGYTF. The CDR3 DNA reads as TGTGCCATCAGAGAGACAGGCAACTATGGCTACACCTTC.

CDR3 nucleotides: TGTGCCATCAGTGATCCCCAGGGCGTTAATAGCAATCAGCCCCAGCATTTT. It yields the protein CAISDPQGVNSNQPQHF. V gene TRBV10-3 combines with J gene TRBJ1-5, with D possibly matching TRBD1 (5 bases). The V gene's germline CDR1 is ENHRY and CDR2 SYGVKD. The CDR3 loop spans 17 amino acids. Trimming removed 3 bases at V and 0 bases at J, with 15 bases between.

This clone came up once. The genes are TRBV19 and TRBJ2-1; 10 bases map to TRBD2. J was trimmed by 2 bases and V by 0 bases; bases with no gene match: 4. Germline V lookup: CDR1 LNHDA, CDR2 SQIVND (reference sequence). The CDR3 is made up of 17 amino acids. CDR3 DNA sequence: TGTGCCAGTAGTATAGACTCGACTAGCGGGCCCTACAATGAGCAGTTCTTC. Translating it yields CASSIDSTSGPYNEQFF.

The J gene is TRBJ2-2, the V gene TRBV3-1 (or the pseudogene TRBV3-2); the D gene is possibly TRBD1 (6 bases). This CDR3 comprises 13 residues. Germline-derived CDR1 and CDR2 are LGHDT and YNNKEL (reference sequence). V lost 2 bases and J lost 6, with 7 bases in between. DNA of the CDR3: TGTGCCAGCAGCCAACAGGGGCCCGGGGAGCTGTTTTTT. This sequence encodes CASSQQGPGELFF.

The chain joins TRBV3-1 (or the pseudogene TRBV3-2) to TRBJ1-1, with 8 bases aligning to TRBD1. The CDR3 is made up of 15 amino acids. Germline trimming cut 1 base from V and 6 bases from J; bases unmatched to any gene: 7. The germline V gene encodes CDR1 LGHDT and CDR2 YNNKEL (reference sequence). The CDR3 region has the DNA TGTGCCAGCAGCCAAGCGGATGCAGGGGGCCCTGAAGCTTTCTTT. It is translated as CASSQADAGGPEAFF.

The chain uses TRBV5-4 and TRBJ2-2, with TRBD2 identical over 12 bases. The CDR3 sequence is 16 residues long. Germline V gene lookup returns CDR1 SGHNT and CDR2 YYREEE (reference sequence). V was clipped by 4 bases and J by 6 bases; unmatched bases: 7. CDR3 sequence reads: CASSGLAGGLSGELFF. The CDR3 DNA sequence: TGTGCCAGCAGCGGGCTAGCGGGAGGGTTATCCGGGGAGCTGTTTTTT.

This clone was counted a few times. V is TRBV3-1 (or the pseudogene TRBV3-2) and J is TRBJ1-5; D may be TRBD1 (5 bases). This CDR3 contains 15 residues. Germline-derived CDR1 and CDR2 are LGHDT and YNNKEL (reference sequence). V was pared by 4 bases and J by 0 bases, with 10 bases between. The CDR3 loop reads CASSRTPNSNQPQHF. DNA for the CDR3: TGTGCCAGCAGCCGGACACCGAATAGCAATCAGCCCCAGCATTTT.

The gene calls are TRBV9 and TRBJ2-1; the match to TRBD2 covers 10 bases. The CDR3 consists of 14 residues. V shed 0 bases, J shed 11 bases, and the junction held 5 bases outside the gene matches. CDR1 SGDLS and CDR2 YYNGEE come from the germline V gene. The DNA of the CDR3 is TGTGCCAGCAGCGTAGACGGACTAGCGGATAAGCAGTTCTTC. This gives the protein CASSVDGLADKQFF.

The chain links TRBV24-1 to TRBJ2-1; D not certain. Germline V CDR1 and CDR2: KGHDR, SFDVKD. The CDR3 contains 18 residues. V gave up 0 bases and J gave up 0 bases, with 14 bases separating them. As DNA, the CDR3 is TGTGCCACCAGTGATTTGCAGGCAGGCTCAAGCTCCTACAATGAGCAGTTCTTC. Amino acid sequence: CATSDLQAGSSSYNEQFF.

This clone was observed a handful of times. V usage is TRBV6-2 or TRBV6-3 and J usage is TRBJ2-7; 7 nucleotides line up with TRBD2. The CDR3 is 17 residues long. CDR1 is MNHEY, CDR2 SVGEGT, per germline. V shed 6 bases and J 2 bases; nucleotides not matched to a gene: 16. The CDR3 DNA is TGTGCCAGCAGCCAATCCCTGGGAGGGGCTGTTCCCTACGAGCAGTACTTC. Its protein product is CASSQSLGGAVPYEQYF.

This clone was detected a few times. V usage is TRBV5-1 and J usage is TRBJ2-2; weak D call: TRBD1 (5 bases). V lost 2 bases and J lost 2, with 10 bases in between. This CDR3 has 15 amino acids. Per germline, CDR1 SGHRS and CDR2 YFSETQ. The CDR3 DNA is TGCGCCAGCAGCTTTCAGGGTACTAACACCGGGGAGCTGTTTTTT. It yields the protein CASSFQGTNTGELFF. Looking up the rest from reference TRBV5-1 and TRBJ2-2 gives the full variable domain: KAGVTQTPRYLIKTRGQQVTLSCSPISGHRSVSWYQQTPGQGLQFLFEYFSETQRNKGNFPGRFSGRQFSNSRSEMNVSTLELGDSALYLCASSFQGTNTGELFFGEGSRLTVL.

The chain recombines TRBV11-2 with TRBJ2-7; D unclear. Trimming removed 3 bases at V and 7 bases at J, with 16 bases between. CDR3 length equals 14 residues. CDR1 and CDR2 from the germline V gene are SGHAT and FQNNGV. CDR3 in DNA: TGTGCCAGCAGCTTCACCTCCCACTACGAGGAGCAGTACTTC. This gives the protein CASSFTSHYEEQYF.

V gene TRBV6-1 combines with J gene TRBJ2-5, with a possible D match to TRBD2 (5 bases). Germline V gene sequence: CDR1 MNHNS, CDR2 SASEGT. This CDR3 region has 14 residues. The V and J ends lost 1 base and 4 bases respectively, with 10 bases between them. DNA for the CDR3: TGTGCCAGCAGTGAAGGAAGAGGGTTAGAGACCCAGTACTTC. Translating it yields CASSEGRGLETQYF.

In its sample, this clone was seen once. The chain is built from TRBV13 and TRBJ2-1, with 9 nucleotides matching TRBD2. Germline loops: CDR1 PRHDT, CDR2 FYEKMQ (reference sequence). V lost 3 bases, J lost 0 bases, and 12 bases stayed unmatched. The length of the CDR3 is 19 residues. The CDR3 region has the DNA TGTGCCAGCAGCTTCCCCCCCGCGGGAGGGTCGAGCTCCTACAATGAGCAGTTCTTC. Its translation is CASSFPPAGGSSSYNEQFF.

V and J are TRBV21-1 and TRBJ1-6. TRBV21-1 is noted as a pseudogene. The CDR3 runs to 14 residues. For the CDR3, the DNA is TGTGCCAGCAGCAAGGGAGGGAAGAATTCACCCCTCCACTTT. It translates to CASSKGGKNSPLHF.

V gene TRBV29-1 combines with J gene TRBJ1-1; no clear D. The CDR3 is made up of 12 amino acids. Trimming shortened V by 6 bases and J by 4 bases, and 12 bases separated the two germline ends. Germline CDR1 is SQVTM and CDR2 is ANQGSEA. The CDR3 spells CSVFLGVTEAFF. CDR3 DNA sequence: TGCAGCGTCTTCCTCGGGGTCACTGAAGCTTTCTTT.

The genes are TRBV6-5 and TRBJ2-7; TRBD1 matches 9 bases. Per the germline V gene, CDR1 is MNHEY and CDR2 is SVGAGI. This CDR3 contains 14 residues. J lost 6 bases, V lost 6 bases, and 9 bases had no gene match. The CDR3 loop reads CASRMGQGTGEQYF. In nucleotides, the CDR3 is TGTGCCAGCAGAATGGGACAGGGAACAGGCGAGCAGTACTTC.